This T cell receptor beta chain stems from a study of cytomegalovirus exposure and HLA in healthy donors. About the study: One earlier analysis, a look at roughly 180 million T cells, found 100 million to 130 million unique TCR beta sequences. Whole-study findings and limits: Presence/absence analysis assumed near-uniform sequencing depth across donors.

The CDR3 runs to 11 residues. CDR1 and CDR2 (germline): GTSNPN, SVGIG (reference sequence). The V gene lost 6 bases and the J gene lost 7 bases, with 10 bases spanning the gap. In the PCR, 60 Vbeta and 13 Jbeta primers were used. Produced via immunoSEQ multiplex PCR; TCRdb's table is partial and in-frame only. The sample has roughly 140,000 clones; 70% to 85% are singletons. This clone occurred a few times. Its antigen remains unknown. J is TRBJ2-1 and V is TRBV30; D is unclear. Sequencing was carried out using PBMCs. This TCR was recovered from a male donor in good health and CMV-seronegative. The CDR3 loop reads CACDTRNEQFF. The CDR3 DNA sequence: TGTGCCTGCGATACAAGAAATGAGCAGTTCTTC. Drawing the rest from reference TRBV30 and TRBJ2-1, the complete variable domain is SQTIHQWPATLVQPVGSPLSLECTVEGTSNPNLYWYRQAAGRGLQLLFYSVGIGQISSEVPQNLSASRPQDRQFILSSKKLLLSDSGFYLCACDTRNEQFFGPGTRLTVL.